The next 20 T cell receptor beta chains were all read from a single sample in a study of T cells and copy number aberrations in small-cell lung cancer. Method: immunoSEQ multiplex PCR; TCRdb's copy keeps in-frame clones and lacks some. The table includes about 730 clones, roughly 86% detected once. The material sequenced was tumor tissue. Receptors were obtained from a man aged 60 to 69 with small cell lung cancer.

The chain combines TRBV5-1 with TRBJ1-2; D remains unclear. Per the germline V gene, CDR1 is SGHRS and CDR2 is YFSETQ. V lost 5 bases and J lost 3, with 11 bases in between. This CDR3 region has 13 residues. The CDR3 spells CASSQLPHYGYTF. The CDR3 bases are TGCGCCAGCAGTCAGCTCCCGCACTATGGCTACACCTTC.

The chain has TRBV19 and TRBJ1-5, with 7 bases matching TRBD1. The CDR3 runs to 15 residues. The J segment lost 7 bases and the V segment lost 0 bases, leaving 6 bases of the junction unmatched. The germline V gene has CDR1 LNHDA and CDR2 SQIVND (reference sequence). The CDR3 nucleotides read TGTGCCAGTAGTATAGAGGGACAGACGGGGCAGCCCCAGCATTTT. Translation: CASSIEGQTGQPQHF.

The gene calls are TRBV2 and TRBJ2-3; TRBD1 aligns across 8 bases. CDR1 and CDR2 (germline): SNHLY, FYNNEI. The V segment lost 1 base and the J segment 5 bases; nucleotides outside the gene matches: 8. There are 16 residues in the CDR3. In DNA form, the CDR3 reads TGTGCCAGCAGTGAAGTCCCAGGGGGCGAGGGAGATACGCAGTATTTT. Its protein product is CASSEVPGGEGDTQYF.

This sequence joins TRBV5-1 and TRBJ2-1; 7 nucleotides match TRBD2. Trimming at V came to 2 bases and at J to 0 bases, leaving 8 bases not matched to a gene. Germline V gene data show CDR1 as SGHRS and CDR2 as YFSETQ. This CDR3 is built from 17 residues. The CDR3 protein is CASSFRLAASSYNEQFF. The DNA of the CDR3 is TGCGCCAGCAGCTTTCGACTAGCTGCAAGCTCCTACAATGAGCAGTTCTTC.

V and J are TRBV13 and TRBJ1-1, with D hard to call. The germline V and J ends were trimmed by 5 bases and 4 bases, with 8 bases remaining between them. Germline loops: CDR1 PRHDT, CDR2 FYEKMQ (reference sequence). CDR3 length equals 12 residues. CDR3 coding DNA: TGTGCCAGCAGCGCAGACCGCACTGAAGCTTTCTTT. Translated, it gives CASSADRTEAFF.

The rearrangement joins TRBV28 to TRBJ2-7; 7 bases agree with TRBD1. Germline V gene lookup returns CDR1 MDHEN and CDR2 SYDVKM. The trim removed 5 bases at V and 3 bases at J, leaving 13 bases unmatched. The CDR3 spans 16 residues. The CDR3 sequence: CASSPNDRARLYEQYF. CDR3 coding DNA: TGTGCCAGCAGTCCGAACGACAGGGCGCGCCTCTACGAGCAGTACTTC.

The chain is built from TRBV30 and TRBJ2-6; D ambiguous. The CDR3 consists of 13 residues. Trimming took off 6 bases at V and 1 base at J, with 7 bases between the two ends. The germline CDR1 and CDR2 sequences are GTSNPN and SVGIG (reference sequence). CDR3 in DNA: TGTGCCTGCGACTCTTCTGGGGCCAACGTCCTGACTTTC. Amino acid sequence: CACDSSGANVLTF.

The rearrangement joins TRBV19 to TRBJ2-1, with TRBD2 matching over 9 bases. The V and J ends lost 7 bases and 9 bases, in that order; junction bases with no gene match: 7. The CDR3 covers 13 residues. Looked up from germline, CDR1 is LNHDA and CDR2 is SQIVND (reference sequence). The CDR3 reads CASIMAGGGEQFF. CDR3 in DNA: TGTGCCAGTATCATGGCGGGGGGGGGTGAGCAGTTCTTC.

This clone was recorded only once. The rearrangement links TRBV7-2 to TRBJ1-3; TRBD1 is a possible D gene (5 bases). The CDR3 is 16 residues long. The germline V gene encodes CDR1 SGHTA and CDR2 FQGNSA. V lost 4 bases and J lost 0, with 13 bases in between. CDR3 sequence (DNA): TGTGCCAGCAGCTCCCACGGGGCCCGCTCTGGAAACACCATATATTTT. This sequence encodes CASSSHGARSGNTIYF.

This chain joins TRBV20-1 and TRBJ2-7, with 7 bases that match TRBD1. V lost 0 bases to trimming and J lost 7 bases; unmatched junction nucleotides: 0. Germline V CDR1 and CDR2: DFQATT, SNEGSKA (reference sequence). There are 11 residues in the CDR3. CDR3 DNA: TGCAGTGCTAGAGAGGACAGGGAGCAGTACTTC. Translating it yields CSAREDREQYF.

CDR3 amino acids: CASSSRAGANVLTF. In DNA, the CDR3 is TGTGCCAGTAGTTCGCGGGCTGGGGCCAACGTCCTGACTTTC. The chain couples TRBV19 to TRBJ2-6; possibly TRBD2 for D (5 bases). Germline V gene sequence: CDR1 LNHDA, CDR2 SQIVND (reference sequence). The germline V and J ends were trimmed by 5 bases and 2 bases, with 7 bases remaining between them. CDR3 length equals 14 residues.

The chain combines TRBV14 with TRBJ2-1; 9 bases match TRBD1. The CDR3 is made up of 16 amino acids. The V and J ends lost 4 bases and 8 bases, in that order; junction bases with no gene match: 12. Germline loops: CDR1 SGHDN, CDR2 FVKESK. The CDR3 sequence is CASSLRPGQGTHEQFF. CDR3 bases: TGTGCCAGCAGCCTCCGACCGGGACAGGGAACGCATGAGCAGTTCTTC.

This clone came up once. This chain joins TRBV7-3 and TRBJ2-2, with D uncertain. Trimming took 4 bases from V and 3 from J, leaving 21 bases between them. There are 18 residues in the CDR3. Germline assignment: CDR1 SGHTA and CDR2 FQGTGA. CDR3 protein: CASSSGRPELNDTGELFF. As DNA, the CDR3 is TGTGCCAGCAGCTCCGGCCGACCCGAACTAAACGACACCGGGGAGCTGTTTTTT.

The chain recombines TRBV25-1 with TRBJ1-2; 10 nucleotides align to TRBD1. J lost 4 bases, V lost 4 bases, and 3 bases had no gene match. This CDR3 contains 14 residues. Germline V gene data show CDR1 as MGHDK and CDR2 as SYGVNS. The CDR3 region is CASSGGTGVYGYTF. Here the CDR3 DNA reads TGTGCCAGCAGTGGGGGGACAGGGGTCTATGGCTACACCTTC.

This clone was recorded once. J is TRBJ2-1 and V is TRBV6-4; possible D gene TRBD2, 6 bases. V was cut by 3 bases and J by 10 bases, with 13 bases left in between. Per germline, CDR1 MRHNA and CDR2 SNTAGT. The CDR3 covers 13 residues. The DNA for the CDR3 is TGTGCCAGCAGTGAAGAAAGGAGGGGAGAGCAGTTCTTC. It is translated as CASSEERRGEQFF.

The chain uses TRBV9 and TRBJ2-5; 10 bases map to TRBD2. The CDR3 is 14 residues long. CDR1 is SGDLS, CDR2 YYNGEE, per germline. The junction had 4 bases not matched to a gene; V was cut back by 4 bases and J by 4 bases. The CDR3 spells CASSPSGRGETQYF. CDR3 in DNA: TGTGCCAGCAGCCCTAGCGGGAGAGGAGAGACCCAGTACTTC.

This rearrangement joins TRBV20-1 to TRBJ2-7; D not resolved. CDR3 size: 11 residues. CDR1 DFQATT and CDR2 SNEGSKA come from the germline V gene (reference sequence). Trimming removed 5 bases from V and 1 base from J, with 6 bases in between. The DNA of the CDR3 is TGCAGTGCTGGGGTTTCCTACGAGCAGTACTTC. Translation: CSAGVSYEQYF.

This chain uses TRBV9 with TRBJ2-7; D gene ambiguous. The V gene lost 0 bases and the J gene lost 6 bases, with 7 bases spanning the gap. This CDR3 is built from 12 residues. Germline CDR1 SGDLS, CDR2 YYNGEE. CDR3 nucleotide sequence: TGTGCCAGCAGCGTAGGGGATTCCGAGCAGTACTTC. Its translation is CASSVGDSEQYF.

The J gene is TRBJ2-1, the V gene TRBV29-1; the match to TRBD1 covers 8 bases. The CDR3 has 10 amino acids. Trimming took 6 bases from V and 12 from J; bases not matched to a gene: 4. CDR1 is SQVTM, CDR2 ANQGSEA, per germline. DNA of the CDR3: TGCAGCGTGGCAGACAGGGGGCAGTTCTTC. Its translation is CSVADRGQFF.

The genes are TRBV7-9 and TRBJ1-1; 7 nucleotides align to TRBD1. J lost 2 bases, V lost 4 bases, and 10 bases had no gene match. This CDR3 region has 16 residues. Germline CDR1 is SEHNR and CDR2 is FQNEAQ (reference sequence). The CDR3 region has the DNA TGTGCCAGCAGCTGGGGACAGACGCTAATCAACACTGAAGCTTTCTTT. Amino acid sequence: CASSWGQTLINTEAFF.